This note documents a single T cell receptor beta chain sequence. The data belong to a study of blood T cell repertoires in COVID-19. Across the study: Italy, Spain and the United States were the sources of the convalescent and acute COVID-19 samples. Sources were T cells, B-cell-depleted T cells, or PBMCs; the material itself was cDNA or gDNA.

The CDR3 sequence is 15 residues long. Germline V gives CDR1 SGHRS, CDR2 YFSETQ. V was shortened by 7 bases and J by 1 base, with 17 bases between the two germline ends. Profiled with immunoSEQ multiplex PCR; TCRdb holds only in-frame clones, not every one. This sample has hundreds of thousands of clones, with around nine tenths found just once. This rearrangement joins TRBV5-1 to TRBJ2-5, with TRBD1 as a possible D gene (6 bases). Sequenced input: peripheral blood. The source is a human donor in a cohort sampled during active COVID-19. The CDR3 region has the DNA TGCGCCAGCCTACGGGGACAAGCCTCCCAAGAGACCCAGTACTTC. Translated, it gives CASLRGQASQETQYF.